The 6 T cell receptor beta chains presented below share a single source sample, sequenced in a study of blood T cell repertoires in COVID-19. Clones were sequenced by immunoSEQ multiplex PCR, and TCRdb holds only the in-frame ones, with some missing. The table lists about 300,000 clones, 70% to 90% of them singletons. Sequencing was performed on PBMCs or T cells enriched from blood (not recorded which). Receptors originate from a man aged 25-45 years who had recovered from COVID-19.

The chain employs TRBV9 and TRBJ1-2; D perhaps matches TRBD1 (5 bases). The CDR3 runs to 12 residues. The V and J ends lost 8 bases and 8 bases respectively, with 16 bases between them. The germline CDR1 and CDR2 sequences are SGDLS and YYNGEE. CDR3 protein: CASSPGLKGYTF. CDR3 bases: TGTGCCAGTTCCCCGGGACTTAAAGGCTACACCTTC.

The genes are TRBV18 and TRBJ1-6; perhaps TRBD1 as D (6 bases). With 3 bases removed from V and 15 bases from J, the gap between germline ends came to 15 bases. This CDR3 comprises 13 residues. Germline V gene sequence: CDR1 KGHSH, CDR2 LQKENI. The CDR3 nucleotides read TGTGCCAGCTCACCCTCCAGGGGAGACGGCCTCCACTTT. Translated: CASSPSRGDGLHF.

The chain combines TRBV29-1 with TRBJ2-7; D is uncertain. V dropped 2 bases and J dropped 3 bases, with 11 bases sitting between them. CDR1 and CDR2 from the germline V gene are SQVTM and ANQGSEA. The CDR3 is 13 amino acids. Written as DNA, the CDR3 is TGCAGCGTTGAATGGGCAGTGGGCTACGAGCAGTACTTC. It is translated as CSVEWAVGYEQYF.

For the CDR3, the DNA is TGTGCCAGCAGCTTGAGAACAGGGTTCGAGCAGTACTTC. It specifies CASSLRTGFEQYF. This chain connects TRBV5-4 to TRBJ2-7; tentatively, D is TRBD1 (6 bases). Trimming left V 1 base short and J 6 bases short, with 11 bases between. The germline V gene has CDR1 SGHNT and CDR2 YYREEE (reference sequence). The CDR3 extends over 13 amino acids. Supplemented by reference TRBV5-4 and TRBJ2-7, the full variable domain reads ETGVTQSPTHLIKTRGQQVTLRCSSQSGHNTVSWYQQALGQGPQFIFQYYREEENGRGNFPPRFSGLQFPNYSSELNVNALELDDSALYLCASSLRTGFEQYFGPGTRLTVT.

This clone was found a few times. The J gene is TRBJ1-2, the V gene TRBV27, with 7 positions matching TRBD1. The CDR3 has 13 residues. J lost 13 bases, V lost 3 bases, and 11 bases had no gene match. Germline V gene data show CDR1 as MNHEY and CDR2 as SMNVEV (reference sequence). This CDR3 is CASSFGTTGRATF. In DNA, the CDR3 is TGTGCCAGCAGTTTTGGCACGACAGGGCGCGCCACCTTC.

This rearrangement joins TRBV10-3 to TRBJ2-5; 14 bases fit TRBD2. V shed 6 bases, J shed 4 bases, and the junction held 1 base outside the gene matches. This CDR3 is 14 amino acids long. Per germline, CDR1 ENHRY and CDR2 SYGVKD. The CDR3: CAISGTSGGETQYF. The CDR3 nucleotides are TGTGCCATCAGCGGGACTAGCGGGGGAGAGACCCAGTACTTC.